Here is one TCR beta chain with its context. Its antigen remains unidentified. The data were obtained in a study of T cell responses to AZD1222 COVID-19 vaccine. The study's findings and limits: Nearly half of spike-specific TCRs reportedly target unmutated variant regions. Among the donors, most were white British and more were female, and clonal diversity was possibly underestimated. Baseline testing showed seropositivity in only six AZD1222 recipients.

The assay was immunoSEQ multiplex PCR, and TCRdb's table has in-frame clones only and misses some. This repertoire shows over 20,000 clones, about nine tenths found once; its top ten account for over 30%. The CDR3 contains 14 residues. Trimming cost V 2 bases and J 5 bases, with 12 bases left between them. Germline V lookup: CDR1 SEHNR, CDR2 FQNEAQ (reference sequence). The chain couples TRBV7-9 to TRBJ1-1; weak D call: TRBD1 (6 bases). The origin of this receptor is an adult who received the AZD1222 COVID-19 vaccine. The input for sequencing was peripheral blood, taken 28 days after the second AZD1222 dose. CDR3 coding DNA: TGTGCCAGCAGCTTAACAGGGTCCGAGACTGAAGCTTTCTTT. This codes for CASSLTGSETEAFF.